The rows below give T cell receptor beta chains drawn from one sample of a study of shared clonotypes between healthy human individuals. Sequencing used immunoSEQ multiplex PCR; TCRdb keeps in-frame clones, though not all of them. The table shows roughly 300,000 clones, with around 70% occurring only once. The sequenced sample consisted of memory CD4+ T cells sorted from blood. The source is a man under 40 in good health. The CDR3 runs from the conserved cysteine through the conserved F or W. The D gene is left open where the match is weak. Some rows have no size entry. The others give once, few or many, or a class for an expanded clone.

V gene	D gene	J gene	clone size	CDR3 protein	CDR3 DNA
TRBV7-6	.	TRBJ2-1	.	CASSLRTSLVPGEQFF	TGTGCCAGCAGCTTAAGAACTAGTTTGGTACCGGGTGAGCAGTTCTTC
TRBV7-8	.	TRBJ1-6	once	CASSLAPRLGHSPLHF	TGTGCCAGCAGCTTAGCGCCCAGGCTGGGTCATTCACCCCTCCACTTT
TRBV19	.	TRBJ1-2	.	CASSPGTSRGYTF	TGTGCCAGTAGTCCCGGGACCTCTCGTGGCTACACCTTC
TRBV29-1	.	TRBJ1-2	many	CSVEVGYGYTF	TGCAGCGTTGAGGTCGGCTATGGCTACACCTTC
TRBV10-3	TRBD2	TRBJ2-7	.	CAISDQAGGPYEQYF	TGTGCCATCAGTGACCAAGCGGGAGGGCCCTACGAGCAGTACTTC
TRBV6-4	.	TRBJ1-2	.	CASSARQEFTNYGYTF	TGTGCCAGCAGTGCCCGACAGGAGTTTACTAACTATGGCTACACCTTC
TRBV18	.	TRBJ2-2	.	CASSPFSGGEGTGELFF	TGTGCCAGCTCACCCTTCTCAGGCGGGGAAGGCACCGGGGAGCTGTTTTTT
TRBV9	.	TRBJ1-3	.	CASSVALGSGNTIYF	TGTGCCAGCAGCGTAGCACTGGGTTCTGGAAACACCATATATTTT
TRBV4-2	.	TRBJ1-3	.	CASSQIGRGSSGNTIYF	TGTGCCAGCAGCCAGATTGGAAGGGGAAGCTCTGGAAACACCATATATTTT
TRBV4-3	TRBD1	TRBJ2-5	.	CASSQDPVGGETQYF	TGCGCCAGCAGCCAAGATCCAGTAGGGGGCGAGACCCAGTACTTC
TRBV28	.	TRBJ1-3	.	CASSLWGQGSSGNTIYF	TGTGCCAGCAGTTTATGGGGTCAGGGGAGCTCTGGAAACACCATATATTTT
TRBV29-1	.	TRBJ2-3	.	CSVGPETGGTDTQYF	TGCAGCGTTGGGCCCGAGACGGGGGGCACAGATACGCAGTATTTT
TRBV6-5	.	TRBJ1-2	.	CASHTGGGYGYTF	TGTGCCAGCCACACGGGGGGTGGTTATGGCTACACCTTC
TRBV6-1	.	TRBJ2-7	.	CASSEGPISYEQYF	TGTGCCAGCAGTGAGGGTCCTATCTCCTACGAGCAGTACTTC
TRBV5-4	.	TRBJ2-1	.	CASSGSSRGSYNEQFF	TGTGCCAGCAGCGGCTCCTCTAGAGGCTCCTACAATGAGCAGTTCTTC
TRBV28	.	TRBJ1-5	few	CASIRGSNQPQHF	TGTGCCAGCATAAGGGGTAGCAATCAGCCCCAGCATTTT
TRBV2	TRBD2	TRBJ2-7	.	CASSAPSTSGRGEQYF	TGTGCCAGCAGTGCCCCCTCCACTAGCGGGAGGGGTGAGCAGTACTTC
TRBV19	.	TRBJ2-1	.	CASSPRDTAFNEQFF	TGTGCCAGTAGTCCTAGGGACACCGCTTTCAATGAGCAGTTCTTC
TRBV11-2	.	TRBJ1-4	.	CASSLALPGGATNEKLFF	TGTGCCAGCAGCTTAGCTCTCCCCGGGGGTGCAACTAATGAAAAACTGTTTTTT
TRBV5-4	.	TRBJ2-7	.	CASSPGGQSSYEQYF	TGTGCCAGCAGCCCAGGAGGACAGTCCTCCTACGAGCAGTACTTC
TRBV7-2	.	TRBJ2-1	once	CASSLEQVDYNEQFF	TGTGCCAGCAGCTTAGAACAGGTCGATTACAATGAGCAGTTCTTC
TRBV6-1	.	TRBJ1-2	.	CASSGFVQQGFSGGYTF	TGTGCCAGCAGTGGTTTCGTTCAACAGGGATTTTCAGGTGGCTACACCTTC
TRBV7-2	TRBD2	TRBJ2-7	few	CASSPNSGGRQYF	TGTGCCAGCAGTCCAAATAGCGGGGGGCGGCAGTACTTC
TRBV2	TRBD1	TRBJ2-3	.	CASSRDRGPDTQYF	TGTGCCAGCAGCCGGGACAGGGGCCCAGATACGCAGTATTTT
TRBV19	.	TRBJ1-5	once	CASSLSRQVNSQPQHF	TGTGCCAGTAGTCTCTCGCGGCAGGTAAATTCTCAGCCCCAGCATTTT
TRBV5-1	TRBD2	TRBJ2-2	.	CASSGGLAGGGGELFF	TGCGCCAGCAGCGGAGGACTAGCGGGAGGTGGCGGGGAGCTGTTTTTT